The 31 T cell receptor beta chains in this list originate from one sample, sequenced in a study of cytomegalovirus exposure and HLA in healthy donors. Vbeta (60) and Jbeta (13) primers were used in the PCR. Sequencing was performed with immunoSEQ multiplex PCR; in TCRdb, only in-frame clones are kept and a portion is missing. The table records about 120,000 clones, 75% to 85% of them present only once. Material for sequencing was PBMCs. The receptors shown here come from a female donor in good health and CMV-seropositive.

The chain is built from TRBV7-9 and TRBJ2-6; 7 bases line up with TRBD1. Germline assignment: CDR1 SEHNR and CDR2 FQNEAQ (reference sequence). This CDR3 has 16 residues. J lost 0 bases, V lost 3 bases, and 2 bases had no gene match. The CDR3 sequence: CASSFRQGSGANVLTF. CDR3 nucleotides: TGTGCCAGCAGCTTCCGACAGGGCTCTGGGGCCAACGTCCTGACTTTC.

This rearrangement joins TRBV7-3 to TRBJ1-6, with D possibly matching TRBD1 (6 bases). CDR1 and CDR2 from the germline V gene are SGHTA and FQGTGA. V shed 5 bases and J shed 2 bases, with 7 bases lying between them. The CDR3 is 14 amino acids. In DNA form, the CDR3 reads TGTGCCAGCAGCCGACAGGCCTATAATTCACCCCTCCACTTT. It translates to CASSRQAYNSPLHF.

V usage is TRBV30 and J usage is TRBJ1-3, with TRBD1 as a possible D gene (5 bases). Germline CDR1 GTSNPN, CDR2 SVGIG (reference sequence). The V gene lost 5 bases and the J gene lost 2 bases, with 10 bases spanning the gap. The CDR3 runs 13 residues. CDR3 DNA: TGTGCCTGGGGAGGGGCCCCTGGAAACACCATATATTTT. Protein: CAWGGAPGNTIYF.

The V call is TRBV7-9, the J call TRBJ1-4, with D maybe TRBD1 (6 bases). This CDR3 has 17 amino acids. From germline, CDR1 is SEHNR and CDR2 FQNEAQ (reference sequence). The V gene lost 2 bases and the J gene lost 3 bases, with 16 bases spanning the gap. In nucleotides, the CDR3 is TGTGCCAGCAGCTTACCAGATAACAGGGTTCCTAATGAAAAACTGTTTTTT. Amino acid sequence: CASSLPDNRVPNEKLFF.

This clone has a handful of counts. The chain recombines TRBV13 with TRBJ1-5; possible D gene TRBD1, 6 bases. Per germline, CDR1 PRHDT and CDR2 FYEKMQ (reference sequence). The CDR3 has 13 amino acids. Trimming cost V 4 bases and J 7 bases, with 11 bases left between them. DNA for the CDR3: TGTGCCAGCAGCTACAGGGTAGGCCAGCCCCAGCATTTT. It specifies CASSYRVGQPQHF.

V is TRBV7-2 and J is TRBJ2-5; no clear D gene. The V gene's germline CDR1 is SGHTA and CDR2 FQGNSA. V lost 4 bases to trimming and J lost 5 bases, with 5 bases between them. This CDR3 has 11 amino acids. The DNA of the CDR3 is TGTGCCAGCAGCTCAATGGAGACCCAGTACTTC. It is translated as CASSSMETQYF. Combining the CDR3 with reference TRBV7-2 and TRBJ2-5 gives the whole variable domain GAGVSQSPSNKVTEKGKDVELRCDPISGHTALYWYRQSLGQGLEFLIYFQGNSAPDKSGLPSDRFSAERTGGSVSTLTIQRTQQEDSAVYLCASSSMETQYFGPGTRLLVL.

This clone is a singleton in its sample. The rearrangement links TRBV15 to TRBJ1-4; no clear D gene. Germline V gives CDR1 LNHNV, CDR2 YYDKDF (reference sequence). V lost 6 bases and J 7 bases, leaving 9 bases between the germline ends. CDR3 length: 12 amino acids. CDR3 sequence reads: CATRAVGEKLFF. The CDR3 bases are TGTGCCACCAGGGCAGTTGGTGAAAAACTGTTTTTT.

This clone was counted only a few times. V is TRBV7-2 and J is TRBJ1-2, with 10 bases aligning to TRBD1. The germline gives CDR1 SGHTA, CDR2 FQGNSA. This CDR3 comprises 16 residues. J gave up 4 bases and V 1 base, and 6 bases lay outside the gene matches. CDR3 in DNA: TGTGCCAGCAGCTTAGGGACAGGGGGTTTATCCTATGGCTACACCTTC. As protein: CASSLGTGGLSYGYTF.

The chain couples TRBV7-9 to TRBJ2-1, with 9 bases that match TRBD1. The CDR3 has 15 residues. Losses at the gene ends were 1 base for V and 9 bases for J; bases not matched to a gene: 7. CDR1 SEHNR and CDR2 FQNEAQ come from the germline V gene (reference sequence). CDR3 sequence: CASSLGQGDRGEQFF. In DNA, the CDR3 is TGTGCCAGCAGCTTAGGACAGGGGGATCGGGGTGAGCAGTTCTTC.

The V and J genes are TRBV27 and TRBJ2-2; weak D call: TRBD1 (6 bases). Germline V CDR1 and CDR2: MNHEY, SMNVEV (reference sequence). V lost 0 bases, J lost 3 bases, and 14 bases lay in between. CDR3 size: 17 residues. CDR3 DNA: TGTGCCAGCAGTTTATCGACGTACGGACAGTACACCGGGGAGCTGTTTTTT. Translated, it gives CASSLSTYGQYTGELFF.

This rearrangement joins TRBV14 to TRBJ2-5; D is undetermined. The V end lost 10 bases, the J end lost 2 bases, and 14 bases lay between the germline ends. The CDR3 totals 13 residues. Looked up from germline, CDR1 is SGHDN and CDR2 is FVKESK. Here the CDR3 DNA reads TGTGCCACCGCGAGAGGCCCTCAAGAGACCCAGTACTTC. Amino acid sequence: CATARGPQETQYF.

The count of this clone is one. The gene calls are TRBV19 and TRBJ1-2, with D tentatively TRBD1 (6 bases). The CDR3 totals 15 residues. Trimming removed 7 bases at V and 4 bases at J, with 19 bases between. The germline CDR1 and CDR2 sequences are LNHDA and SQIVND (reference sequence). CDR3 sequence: CASIDSGVSIYGYTF. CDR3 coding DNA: TGTGCCAGTATTGACTCAGGGGTCTCCATCTATGGCTACACCTTC.

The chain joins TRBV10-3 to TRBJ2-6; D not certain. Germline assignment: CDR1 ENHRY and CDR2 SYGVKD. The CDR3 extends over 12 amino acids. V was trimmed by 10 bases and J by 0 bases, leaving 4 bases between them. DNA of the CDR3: TGTGCCACCAACTCTGGGGCCAACGTCCTGACTTTC. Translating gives CATNSGANVLTF.

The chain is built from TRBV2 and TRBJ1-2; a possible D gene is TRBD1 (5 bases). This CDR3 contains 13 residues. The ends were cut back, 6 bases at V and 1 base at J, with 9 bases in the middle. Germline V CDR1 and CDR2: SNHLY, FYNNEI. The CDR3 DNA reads TGTGCCAGCAGAGCCAGGGTTAACTATGGCTACACCTTC. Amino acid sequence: CASRARVNYGYTF.

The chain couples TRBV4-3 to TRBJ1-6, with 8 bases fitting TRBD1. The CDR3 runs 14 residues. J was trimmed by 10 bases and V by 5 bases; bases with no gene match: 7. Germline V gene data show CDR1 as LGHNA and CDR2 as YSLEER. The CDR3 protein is CASSLGQVVSPLHF. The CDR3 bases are TGCGCCAGCAGCTTGGGACAGGTTGTATCACCCCTCCACTTT.

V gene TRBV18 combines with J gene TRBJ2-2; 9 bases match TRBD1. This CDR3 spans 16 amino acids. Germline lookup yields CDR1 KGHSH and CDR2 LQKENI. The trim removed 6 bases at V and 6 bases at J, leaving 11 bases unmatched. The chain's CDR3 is CASSLFRQGEAGELFF. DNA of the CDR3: TGTGCCAGCTCCCTTTTTCGACAGGGGGAAGCCGGGGAGCTGTTTTTT.

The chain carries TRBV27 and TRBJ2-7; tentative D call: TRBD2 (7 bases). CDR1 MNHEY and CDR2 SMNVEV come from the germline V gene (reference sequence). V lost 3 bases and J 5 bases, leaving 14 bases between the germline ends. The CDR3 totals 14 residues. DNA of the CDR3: TGTGCCAGCAGTTTTACGGGGGGCTTGCACGAGCAGTACTTC. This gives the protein CASSFTGGLHEQYF.

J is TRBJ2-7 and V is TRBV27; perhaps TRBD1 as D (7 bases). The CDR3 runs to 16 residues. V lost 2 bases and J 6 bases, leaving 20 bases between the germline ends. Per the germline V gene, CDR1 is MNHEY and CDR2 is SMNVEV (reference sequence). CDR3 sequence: CASSLRRGTVFSEQYF. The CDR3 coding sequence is TGTGCCAGCAGTTTAAGACGCGGGACAGTTTTTAGCGAGCAGTACTTC.

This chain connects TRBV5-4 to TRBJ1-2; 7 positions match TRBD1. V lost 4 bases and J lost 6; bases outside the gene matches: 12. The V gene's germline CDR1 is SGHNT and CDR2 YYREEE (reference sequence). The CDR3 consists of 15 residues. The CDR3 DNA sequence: TGTGCCAGCAGCCGACCGATTACAGGGGACCATGGCTACACCTTC. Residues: CASSRPITGDHGYTF. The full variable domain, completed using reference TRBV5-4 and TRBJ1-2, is ETGVTQSPTHLIKTRGQQVTLRCSSQSGHNTVSWYQQALGQGPQFIFQYYREEENGRGNFPPRFSGLQFPNYSSELNVNALELDDSALYLCASSRPITGDHGYTFGSGTRLTVV.

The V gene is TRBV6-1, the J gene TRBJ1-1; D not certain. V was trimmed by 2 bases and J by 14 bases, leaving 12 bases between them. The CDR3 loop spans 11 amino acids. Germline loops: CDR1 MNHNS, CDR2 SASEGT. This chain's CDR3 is CASSELRDRFF. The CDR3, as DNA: TGTGCCAGCAGTGAATTGAGGGATCGGTTCTTT.

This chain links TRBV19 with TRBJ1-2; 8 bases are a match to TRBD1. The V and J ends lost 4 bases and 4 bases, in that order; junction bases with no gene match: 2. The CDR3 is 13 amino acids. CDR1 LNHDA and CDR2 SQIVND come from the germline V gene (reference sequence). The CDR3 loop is CASSRTGSYGYTF. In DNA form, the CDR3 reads TGTGCCAGTAGTAGGACAGGGTCCTATGGCTACACCTTC.

This CDR3 reads CASSPMGQGNEKLFF. The CDR3 DNA sequence: TGTGCCAGCTCACCCATGGGACAGGGTAATGAAAAACTGTTTTTT. The V gene is TRBV18, the J gene TRBJ1-4, with TRBD1 matching over 9 bases. The V gene end was trimmed by 3 bases and the J gene end by 4 bases; junction bases not matched to a gene: 3. Per the germline V gene, CDR1 is KGHSH and CDR2 is LQKENI. The length of the CDR3 is 15 residues.

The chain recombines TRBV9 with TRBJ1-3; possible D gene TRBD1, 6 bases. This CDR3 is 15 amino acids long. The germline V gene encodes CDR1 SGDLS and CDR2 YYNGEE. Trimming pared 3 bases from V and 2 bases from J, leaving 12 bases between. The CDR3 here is CASSEGVHPGNTIYF. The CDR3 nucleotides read TGTGCCAGCAGCGAGGGGGTTCACCCTGGAAACACCATATATTTT.

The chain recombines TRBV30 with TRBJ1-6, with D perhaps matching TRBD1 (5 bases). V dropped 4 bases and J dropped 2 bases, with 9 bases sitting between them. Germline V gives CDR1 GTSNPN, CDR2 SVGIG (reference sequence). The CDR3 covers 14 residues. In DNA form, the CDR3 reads TGTGCCTGGAATGGAGGGGCCTATAATTCACCCCTCCACTTT. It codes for CAWNGGAYNSPLHF.

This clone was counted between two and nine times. CDR3 sequence (DNA): TGTGCCAGCAGCTTGGATCAGGGTCAGCCCCAGCATTTT. It is translated as CASSLDQGQPQHF. The chain combines TRBV5-4 with TRBJ1-5, with D possibly being TRBD1 (5 bases). Looked up from germline, CDR1 is SGHNT and CDR2 is YYREEE (reference sequence). V was pared by 0 bases and J by 6 bases, with 7 bases between. This CDR3 comprises 13 residues. Full variable domain (remainder filled in from reference TRBV5-4 and TRBJ1-5): ETGVTQSPTHLIKTRGQQVTLRCSSQSGHNTVSWYQQALGQGPQFIFQYYREEENGRGNFPPRFSGLQFPNYSSELNVNALELDDSALYLCASSLDQGQPQHFGDGTRLSIL.

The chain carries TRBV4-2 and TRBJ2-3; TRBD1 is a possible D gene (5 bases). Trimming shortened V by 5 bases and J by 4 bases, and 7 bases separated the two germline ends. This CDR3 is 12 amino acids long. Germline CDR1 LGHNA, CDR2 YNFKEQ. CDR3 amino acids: CASSSQADTQYF. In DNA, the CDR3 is TGTGCCAGCAGCTCACAGGCAGATACGCAGTATTTT.

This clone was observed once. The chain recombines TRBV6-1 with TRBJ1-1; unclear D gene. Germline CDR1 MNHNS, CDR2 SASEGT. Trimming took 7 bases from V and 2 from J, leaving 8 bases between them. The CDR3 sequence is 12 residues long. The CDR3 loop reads CASTPGNTEAFF. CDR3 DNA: TGTGCCAGCACCCCAGGAAACACTGAAGCTTTCTTT.

CDR3 residues: CASSIDGSLADTQYF. The DNA of the CDR3 is TGTGCCAGTAGTATAGACGGGTCACTGGCAGATACGCAGTATTTT. V usage is TRBV19 and J usage is TRBJ2-3; D gene unclear. CDR3 length: 15 amino acids. CDR1 and CDR2 (germline): LNHDA, SQIVND (reference sequence). V was clipped by 0 bases and J by 4 bases, with 11 bases between them. Full variable domain (outside the CDR3, taken from reference TRBV19 and TRBJ2-3): DGGITQSPKYLFRKEGQNVTLSCEQNLNHDAMYWYRQDPGQGLRLIYYSQIVNDFQKGDIAEGYSVSREKKESFPLTVTSAQKNPTAFYLCASSIDGSLADTQYFGPGTRLTVL.

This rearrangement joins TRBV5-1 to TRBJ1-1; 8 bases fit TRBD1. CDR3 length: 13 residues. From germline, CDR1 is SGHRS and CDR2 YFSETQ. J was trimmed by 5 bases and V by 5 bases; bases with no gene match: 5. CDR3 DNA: TGCGCCAGCAGGACAGGGGAAGGTACTGAAGCTTTCTTT. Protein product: CASRTGEGTEAFF.

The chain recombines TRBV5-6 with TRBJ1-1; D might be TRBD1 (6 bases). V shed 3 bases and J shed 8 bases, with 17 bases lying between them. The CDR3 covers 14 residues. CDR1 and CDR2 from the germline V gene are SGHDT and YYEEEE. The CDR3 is CASSSATGLSEAFF. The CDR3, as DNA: TGTGCCAGCAGCTCCGCGACAGGCCTTTCAGAAGCTTTCTTT.

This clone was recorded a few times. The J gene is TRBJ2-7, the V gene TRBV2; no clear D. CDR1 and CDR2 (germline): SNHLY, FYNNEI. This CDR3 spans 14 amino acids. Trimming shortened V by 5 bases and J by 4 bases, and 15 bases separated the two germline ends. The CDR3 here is CASSSSTYSYEQYF. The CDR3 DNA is TGTGCCAGCAGTTCGTCGACATATTCTTACGAGCAGTACTTC.